The present T cell receptor beta chain was sequenced within a study of OX40 agonist ivuxolimab in advanced cancers. The protocol was immunoSEQ multiplex PCR, while the TCRdb copy is restricted to in-frame clones and leaves out a portion. Of about 28,000 clones listed, around 85% are singletons. This clone was observed once. CDR1 and CDR2 (germline): SGHNT, YYREEE (reference sequence). V was pared by 3 bases and J by 6 bases, with 15 bases between. The CDR3 is 14 residues long. Sampled blood was obtained at baseline, cycle 4 day 1, and cycle 7 day 1. Specimen: CD4+ or CD8+ T cells sorted from blood, collected in a trial of the OX40 agonist ivuxolimab. The receptor was derived from an adult with an advanced solid tumor such as melanoma, head and neck, liver or kidney cancer. The chain has TRBV5-4 and TRBJ1-2; no clear D gene. The CDR3 region is CASSSDTGEDGYTF. The CDR3 coding sequence is TGTGCCAGCAGCTCGGATACCGGGGAGGATGGCTACACCTTC.